This record concerns one TCR beta chain sequence. It has no known antigen specificity. One base away there is no much larger clone; base qualities are not given. The germline V gene specifies MRHNA as CDR1 and SNTAGT as CDR2. The CDR3 spans 16 residues, from the cysteine through the phenylalanine. Solely the CDR3 DNA is kept, with 48 bases framed from the first base. V has 0 bases trimmed and J has 7 bases trimmed; junction bases matching no gene number 9. Receptor libraries were prepared by the immunoSEQ multiplex PCR assay. For the multiplex PCR, a mixture combining 60 forward primers for TCR Vbeta segments and 13 reverse primers for TCR Jbeta segments was used. A multiplex PCR assay on genomic DNA amplified the CDR3 region of rearranged TCR beta genes. The Illumina HiSeq System was used to sequence the amplified TCR beta libraries as 87-base-pair reads. Per the authors' processing: A later analysis tallied 75 million to 95 million unique TCR beta chains across the approximately 670 repertoires, and approximately 12 million of those chains were shared by two or more donors. A nearest-neighbor algorithm error-corrected the raw reads and collapsed the reads into unique sequences, merging closely related sequences to remove PCR and sequencing errors. V, D and J gene segments were assigned by aligning CDR3 sequences to IMGT reference sequences. For a sequence to be retained, a match of at least six nucleotides was required to both a V gene segment and a J gene segment. Rearrangements were classified as productive when the CDR3 lacked stop codons and remained in frame with V and J, and all other rearrangements were classified as non-productive. Following IMGT convention, CDR3 was defined as the stretch from the second conserved V-encoded cysteine up to the conserved J-encoded phenylalanine. The earlier analysis of about 610 of the donors excluded any sequence lacking an unambiguous match to a single V gene segment. An earlier analysis of under 750 of the donors called V segments functional above 56.7% productive rearrangements and segregating when the between-donor standard deviation exceeded 5%. A statistical classification framework was developed to diagnose cytomegalovirus status using the catalog of TCR beta chain sequences. A later analysis assigned V and J genes by comparing TCR nucleotide sequences with IMGT/GENE-DB human TR gene sequences. A later analysis assigned CDR3 sequences and most-parsimonious VDJ recombination scenarios with the TCRdist pipeline. In a later analysis, every TCR beta chain was defined by the combination of its CDR3 amino acid sequence and its V-gene family, and reads without a unique V-gene family were dropped. As a way to deal with suspected cross-contamination and a sequencing artifact, a later analysis dropped 500 to 700 nucleotide sequences that were highly shared and had low generation probability. In a later analysis, a clonal expansion index for each public chain was calculated from normalized within-repertoire ranks of inferred template counts. In a later analysis, generation probabilities were computed with a VDJ recombination model fitted to out-of-frame rearrangements, and the resulting probabilities were checked against IGoR. Hypergeometric tests were used in a later analysis to score TCR-TCR, TCR-HLA and TCR-CMV co-occurrence, with a repertoire-size bias correction applied to the TCR pairs. A later analysis estimated false discovery rates by permuting HLA or CMV assignments 20 times. In a later analysis, co-occurring TCRs were grouped using DBSCAN, and TCRdist sequence similarity was added for clustering within HLA-allele-positive subsets. Repertoires with fewer than 30,000 or more than 120,000 public chains were left out of co-occurrence clustering, as were roughly five repertoires with anomalous nucleotide sharing. TCRdb limited this immuneACCESS table to in-frame rearrangements with V and J called. A share of clones is missing; checked studies link under half to unresolved V genes, and the rest is unexplained. V and J calls and clone size come straight from that table; D and trimming were deduced from the DNA. For this sample there are around 160,000 clones; 60% to 85% appear just once. The ten largest account for less than 15% of the sample.

The entry originates in a study of cytomegalovirus exposure and HLA in healthy donors (TCRdb year 2017). Background for the entire study: An earlier analysis of some 620 of the donors reported roughly 300 Gb of sequence data and 117 million unique TCR beta sequences obtained from 180 million or so T cells. Five DR-DQ haplotypes were treated as single units for association and clustering because of strong linkage in the cohort. The study aimed to test whether cataloging public T cell receptors could reveal signatures of past pathogen exposure. On average, 235,054 unique TCR beta nucleotide sequences were sequenced per donor among 398 genotyped donors of the cohort, with roughly 18% of those sequences being non-productive. Typing coverage differed by locus: A, B, C, DRB1 and DQB1 were typed in about 620-640 donors, DQA1 in approximately 520, DPA1 in some 570, and DPB1 in 400 to 480. Of the 350 to 450 genotyped donors, 65% to 90% were placed in the genetic ancestry cluster associated with self-reported Caucasian donors. A later analysis re-examined previously published TCR beta repertoires from about 670 donors and added high-resolution HLA genotyping to investigate patterns of TCR occurrence. Rather than drawing on any new phenotypic data, the later analysis identified candidate immune exposures from TCR beta sequences and the way those sequences occurred across donors. An early release covering 550 to 700 HLA-typed donors comprised approximately 300 gigabases of sequencing data and tens of millions of unique TCR sequences. Donor age, sex, ethnicity and CMV serostatus were compiled alongside the repertoire data. A separate validation cohort of more than 100 different subjects was used in addition to the approximately 610-subject first cohort. HLA typing included class I and class II loci at four-digit resolution. The study used immunosequencing to profile the T cell repertoires of 670 or so subjects and linked those repertoires to cytomegalovirus serostatus. High-throughput TCR immunosequencing, statistical association of individual TCRs with disease status, and machine learning were combined to predict cytomegalovirus infection status. Genome-wide SNP genotypes for about three fifths of the roughly 700 donors were used in a later genetic analysis, which treated that subset as a discovery cohort. All discovery cohort repertoires had been generated on a single sequencing platform. To decide whether each TCR beta V gene segment behaved as functional or pseudogenic, an earlier analysis of some 600 of the donors relied on high-throughput TCR beta sequencing. Study-wide conclusions, independent of this receptor: Strong co-occurrence of HLA alleles, especially DR and DQ, made assigning TCR associations to individual alleles difficult. According to a later analysis, TCR association rates differed among HLA loci, with DRB1 alleles showing the most associated TCRs and HLA-C alleles showing the fewest. The only immune exposure information available for the cohort was CMV serostatus. At a false discovery rate of 0.05, a later analysis linked around 17,000 TCR beta sequences to specific HLA alleles. A later analysis found that HLA-associated TCR beta chains were more clonally expanded and had lower generation probabilities than equally common non-associated chains. The study listed 164 TCR beta chains as associated with cytomegalovirus. Roughly uniform sequencing depth across donors was assumed in presence/absence analyses, although this assumption may not hold. In a later analysis, most CMV-associated TCR beta chains were found to appear HLA-restricted, with HLA associations seemingly driven largely by CMV exposure. Cytomegalovirus status was reported to be diagnosed by the classifier with high specificity and sensitivity in both the original and validation cohorts. Most TCR sequences were observed very rarely across donors, whereas some public TCRs were present in many individuals. Seventeen rarely observed V segments, including chromosome 9 orphons, were excluded from the earlier analysis of approximately 500 of the donors because counts were too low. Because HLA typing was missing for some donors at each locus, association tests included only the typed subset. A cluster of highly shared sequence variants was judged likely to be a technical artifact of the sequencing pipeline. An earlier analysis of approximately 570 of the donors showed that most TCR beta V segments appeared in productive rearrangements either about 87% or about 30% of the time, which broadly matched IMGT annotations. The 87-base-pair reads could not distinguish some IMGT-functional V segments, including TRBV6-2 and TRBV6-3, so those segments were excluded. Only TCR beta chains were sequenced in this cohort, and the absence of alpha or paired-chain data limited detectable features. Linkage disequilibrium might explain the correlated functional status among segregating V segments, but an unknown experimental factor could not be excluded. A few of the identified cytomegalovirus-associated TCR beta chains were confirmed in vitro to be specific for cytomegalovirus antigens. According to a later genetic analysis, donors in an Asian-associated ancestry cluster had fewer N-insertions in productive TCRs than the approximately 650-donor mean. An association between a missense DCLRE1C variant and V-gene and J-gene trimming of TCR beta chains was found in a later genetic analysis and replicated in an independent cohort. According to the authors, the approach could potentially be generalized to other disease states and immunological phenotypes. In a later analysis, several top co-occurrence clusters were reported to appear linked to parvovirus B19, influenza, CMV and Epstein-Barr virus. A further reported finding was that TCR beta sequences accurately predicted the HLA-A and HLA-B alleles for most subjects in the first cohort.

The cohort was made up of approximately 670 healthy bone marrow donors. Cohort members were all nominally healthy when sampled, although unrecorded immune exposures were likely present. The donor was CMV seropositive and was included in the group of 250 to 350 seropositive cohort members. Each donor provided a peripheral blood sample, and peripheral blood mononuclear cells were used for TCR beta sequencing. The Qiagen DNeasy Blood Extraction Kit was used to extract genomic DNA from the blood cell samples. The chain couples TRBV6-4 to TRBJ2-1, with 7 bases in between that match TRBD2. The TCR originated in a man between 40 and 49 years old in good health and CMV-seropositive. The material sequenced was PBMCs. At the DNA level, the sequence is TGTGCCAGCAGTGACTCGAGCGGGGAAGGGAGTAATGAGCAGTTCTTC. It is translated as CASSDSSGEGSNEQFF.